This T cell receptor (beta chain) stems from a study of OX40 agonist ivuxolimab in advanced cancers. As for the study in general: Every 2 weeks, patients received ivuxolimab intravenously, dosed at 0.01 to 10 mg/kg. Patients were roughly 83% male with ages roughly 20 to 90, mean roughly 55.

With regard to this clone: Its specificity is unknown.

Sequencing used immunoSEQ multiplex PCR; TCRdb keeps in-frame clones, though not all of them. The table has about 52,000 clones, roughly nine tenths seen once; the top ten hold 11% to 15%. The study's findings and limits: The mean number of expanded clones was higher in CD8+ T cells than in CD4+.

The germline CDR1 and CDR2 sequences are SGHDT and YYEEEE. With 0 bases clipped from V and 3 bases from J, the junction kept 5 bases outside the gene matches. The CDR3 length is 15 residues. Sampled blood was obtained at baseline, cycle 4 day 1, and cycle 7 day 1. Material: CD4+ or CD8+ T cells sorted from blood, obtained in a trial of the OX40 agonist ivuxolimab. The sequence was obtained from an adult with an advanced solid tumor such as melanoma, head and neck, liver or kidney cancer. The chain carries TRBV5-6 and TRBJ1-1, with 7 bases lining up with TRBD1. The CDR3 region has the DNA TGTGCCAGCAGCTTGGTCGGCAGGGGGGACACTGAAGCTTTCTTT. Translating it yields CASSLVGRGDTEAFF.